Listed here are 27 T cell receptor beta chains from one sample, sequenced in a study of blood T cell repertoires in COVID-19. The table came from immunoSEQ multiplex PCR; TCRdb's copy has only in-frame clones and leaves some out. Here the sample spans 120,000 to 150,000 clones, 75% to 90% being singletons. What was sequenced was peripheral blood. These receptors originate from a woman aged 55 to 70 with active COVID-19.

The chain combines TRBV7-7 with TRBJ1-4; D perhaps matches TRBD1 (5 bases). V was trimmed by 6 bases and J by 8 bases, leaving 13 bases between them. The CDR3 is 13 amino acids. Per germline, CDR1 SSHAT and CDR2 FNYEAQ (reference sequence). DNA of the CDR3: TGTGCCAGCAGTCCGGGGGTGGGGGAAAAACTGTTTTTT. This codes for CASSPGVGEKLFF.

This clone was picked up one time. The J gene is TRBJ2-5, the V gene TRBV4-3; 7 bases agree with TRBD1. The end of the DNA fits TRBJ2-7 better, so the J call may be wrong. The germline gives CDR1 LGHNA, CDR2 YSLEER. CDR3 size: 15 residues. CDR3 loop: CASSHSTGSVYEQYF. The CDR3, as DNA: TGCGCCAGCAGCCACTCGACAGGGTCGGTCTACGAGCAGTACTTC.

The J gene is TRBJ2-1, the V gene TRBV5-6, with TRBD2 matching over 11 bases. Per germline, CDR1 SGHDT and CDR2 YYEEEE. V trimming: 0 bases; J trimming: 6 bases; junction bases outside the gene matches: 2. The CDR3 loop spans 15 amino acids. CDR3 in amino acids: CASSLGLAGGNEQFF. The CDR3 nucleotides read TGTGCCAGCAGCTTGGGGCTAGCGGGAGGCAATGAGCAGTTCTTC. Complete variable domain (other parts from reference TRBV5-6 and TRBJ2-1): DAGVTQSPTHLIKTRGQQVTLRCSPKSGHDTVSWYQQALGQGPQFIFQYYEEEERQRGNFPDRFSGHQFPNYSSELNVNALLLGDSALYLCASSLGLAGGNEQFFGPGTRLTVL.

The rearrangement joins TRBV4-3 to TRBJ2-2, with D unclear. This CDR3 is built from 14 residues. Trimming left V 5 bases short and J 6 bases short, with 13 bases between. Germline V gene lookup returns CDR1 LGHNA and CDR2 YSLEER. This CDR3 is CASSSAAAAGELFF. The CDR3 nucleotides are TGCGCCAGCAGCTCTGCGGCAGCCGCCGGGGAGCTGTTTTTT.

The rearrangement joins TRBV28 to TRBJ2-3, with 7 bases aligning to TRBD1. CDR1 is MDHEN and CDR2 is SYDVKM in the germline V gene. V shed 3 bases and J 0 bases; nucleotides not matched to a gene: 9. This CDR3 is built from 17 residues. The CDR3 spells CASSFSIPTGSTDTQYF. The CDR3, as DNA: TGTGCCAGCAGTTTTTCCATCCCGACAGGGAGCACAGATACGCAGTATTTT.

The V and J genes are TRBV9 and TRBJ2-1; 8 nucleotides line up with TRBD2. Losses at the gene ends were 0 bases for V and 8 bases for J; bases not matched to a gene: 7. The CDR3 contains 15 residues. In germline, CDR1 is SGDLS, CDR2 YYNGEE. The CDR3: CASSVGQRETDEQFF. The CDR3 DNA sequence: TGTGCCAGCAGCGTAGGCCAGCGGGAGACGGATGAGCAGTTCTTC. The variable domain in full, completed from reference TRBV9 and TRBJ2-1, reads DSGVTQTPKHLITATGQRVTLRCSPRSGDLSVYWYQQSLDQGLQFLIQYYNGEERAKGNILERFSAQQFPDLHSELNLSSLELGDSALYFCASSVGQRETDEQFFGPGTRLTVL.

V usage is TRBV11-3 and J usage is TRBJ2-5; possible D gene TRBD1, 6 bases. V lost 1 base and J 5 bases, leaving 8 bases between the germline ends. The CDR3 sequence is 13 residues long. The germline CDR1 and CDR2 sequences are SGHNT and YENEEA. The DNA of the CDR3 is TGTGCCAGCAGCTTAGCCAGGGGTGAGACCCAGTACTTC. Protein: CASSLARGETQYF.

The chain is built from TRBV9 and TRBJ2-2; possible D gene TRBD2, 5 bases. This CDR3 has 16 amino acids. Germline-derived CDR1 and CDR2 are SGDLS and YYNGEE. V lost 0 bases and J 0 bases, leaving 9 bases between the germline ends. CDR3 DNA sequence: TGTGCCAGCAGCGTAGGGAGAGGGCCGAACACCGGGGAGCTGTTTTTT. Residues: CASSVGRGPNTGELFF.

V and J are TRBV9 and TRBJ2-5; 10 bases align to TRBD2. From germline, CDR1 is SGDLS and CDR2 YYNGEE. This CDR3 region has 21 residues. The V segment lost 4 bases and the J segment 5 bases; nucleotides outside the gene matches: 26. The DNA of the CDR3 is TGTGCCAGCAGCACCGACAGAGACGGGGGTCCAGCGGGAGGGCCCGGGGAGACCCAGTACTTC. Protein sequence: CASSTDRDGGPAGGPGETQYF.

The V call is TRBV6-5, the J call TRBJ2-1; perhaps TRBD2 as D (6 bases). V was cut by 5 bases and J by 10 bases, with 18 bases left in between. Germline CDR1 and CDR2: MNHEY and SVGAGI. The CDR3 is 14 residues long. The CDR3 reads CASSPAGRVGEQFF. The CDR3 DNA reads as TGTGCCAGCAGTCCCGCGGGACGAGTCGGGGAGCAGTTCTTC.

The V gene is TRBV28, the J gene TRBJ1-2, with D hard to call. Per germline, CDR1 MDHEN and CDR2 SYDVKM. The CDR3 contains 15 residues. Trimming took off 5 bases at V and 4 bases at J, with 17 bases between the two ends. The CDR3 reads CASSPSLGSRYGYTF. In nucleotides, the CDR3 is TGTGCCAGCAGTCCTAGCCTTGGCTCCCGCTATGGCTACACCTTC.

This clone was detected a few times. The V call is TRBV4-1, the J call TRBJ2-7; D gene unclear. V shed 1 base and J shed 4 bases, with 5 bases lying between them. Germline V gives CDR1 MGHRA, CDR2 YSYEKL. This CDR3 is built from 12 residues. The CDR3, as DNA: TGCGCCAGCAGCCAAGTCGGGTACGAGCAGTACTTC. Translating gives CASSQVGYEQYF.

The chain joins TRBV7-3 to TRBJ2-3; D possibly corresponds to TRBD2 (7 bases). This CDR3 region has 16 residues. V lost 5 bases and J 8 bases, leaving 23 bases between the germline ends. Germline-derived CDR1 and CDR2 are SGHTA and FQGTGA. The CDR3 reads CASSPPSGGGVVTQYF. CDR3 nucleotide sequence: TGTGCCAGCAGCCCACCTAGCGGAGGGGGAGTGGTTACGCAGTATTTT.

J is TRBJ2-1 and V is TRBV7-2; D might be TRBD1 (5 bases). Trimming stripped 5 bases from V and 6 bases from J, with 17 bases between. From germline, CDR1 is SGHTA and CDR2 FQGNSA. The CDR3 runs 15 residues. The CDR3 DNA reads TGTGCCAGCAGCGCCGCAGGGAATTATCCCAATGAGCAGTTCTTC. Its protein product is CASSAAGNYPNEQFF.

The chain carries TRBV2 and TRBJ2-2, with 11 bases matching TRBD2. CDR1 is SNHLY, CDR2 FYNNEI, per germline. The CDR3 is 16 residues long. With V trimmed by 7 bases and J by 2 bases, 6 bases remained unmatched. Written as DNA, the CDR3 is TGTGCCAGCAATTCCGGGACTAGCGGTAACACCGGGGAGCTGTTTTTT. Translation gives CASNSGTSGNTGELFF.

The count of this clone is one. The rearrangement links TRBV7-6 to TRBJ2-7; D not resolved. Germline CDR1 and CDR2: SGHVS and FNYEAQ. The CDR3 consists of 15 residues. Trimming pared 5 bases from V and 1 base from J, leaving 15 bases between. Here the CDR3 DNA reads TGTGCCAGCAGCCCACTAATGGGTACTTCCTACGAGCAGTACTTC. Translating gives CASSPLMGTSYEQYF.

This clone was counted only a few times. This rearrangement joins TRBV4-1 to TRBJ2-6, with TRBD1 as a possible D gene (6 bases). Trimming removed 3 bases from V and 0 bases from J, with 18 bases in between. Germline V lookup: CDR1 MGHRA, CDR2 YSYEKL. There are 19 residues in the CDR3. The DNA of the CDR3 is TGCGCCAGCAGCCACCTTGGCAGGGGCCAAAGCTCTGGGGCCAACGTCCTGACTTTC. Translating it yields CASSHLGRGQSSGANVLTF.

V usage is TRBV27 and J usage is TRBJ1-1; possibly TRBD1 for D (6 bases). The CDR3 is made up of 14 amino acids. V lost 6 bases, J lost 3 bases, and 14 bases lay in between. Germline V gives CDR1 MNHEY, CDR2 SMNVEV (reference sequence). The CDR3 reads CASRSGQLYTEAFF. CDR3 nucleotides: TGTGCCAGCAGATCCGGACAGCTTTACACTGAAGCTTTCTTT.

This clone has a single count. CDR3 loop: CASSFSGEETQYF. The DNA for the CDR3 is TGTGCCAGCAGCTTTTCAGGGGAGGAGACCCAGTACTTC. The chain has TRBV5-5 and TRBJ2-5; tentatively, D is TRBD1 (6 bases). The CDR3 has 13 amino acids. Trimming pared 2 bases from V and 5 bases from J, leaving 10 bases between. Germline V gives CDR1 SGHKS, CDR2 YYEKEE (reference sequence).

J is TRBJ2-7 and V is TRBV29-1; 9 bases agree with TRBD2. This CDR3 spans 13 amino acids. V shed 8 bases and J 6 bases; nucleotides not matched to a gene: 11. Germline V gene sequence: CDR1 SQVTM, CDR2 ANQGSEA. CDR3 in amino acids: CSILGAGGSEQYF. CDR3 in DNA: TGCAGCATCTTAGGAGCGGGAGGCTCCGAGCAGTACTTC.

This clone was observed a single time. At one end the junction does not follow the germline gene, possibly because of a read error. This chain joins TRBV28 and TRBJ2-7; the D gene is possibly TRBD1 (6 bases). Germline CDR1 and CDR2: MDHEN and SYDVKM. This CDR3 has 16 residues. DNA for the CDR3: TGTGCCAGCCGTCACAAGTCGGCACAGGGTACCCGGGGTGATGACTTC. Its translation: CASRHKSAQGTRGDDF.

This chain uses TRBV14 with TRBJ2-2, with 8 positions matching TRBD2. Trimming cost V 5 bases and J 4 bases; bases outside gene matches: 6. Germline-derived CDR1 and CDR2 are SGHDN and FVKESK. The CDR3 runs to 15 residues. The CDR3 nucleotides are TGTGCCAGCAGCTTCCTAGCGGGCGGCACCGGGGAGCTGTTTTTT. Its translation: CASSFLAGGTGELFF. The whole variable domain, filled in from reference TRBV14 and TRBJ2-2, reads EAGVTQFPSHSVIEKGQTVTLRCDPISGHDNLYWYRRVMGKEIKFLLHFVKESKQDESGMPNNRFLAERTGGTYSTLKVQPAELEDSGVYFCASSFLAGGTGELFFGEGSRLTVL.

The chain has TRBV7-9 and TRBJ2-1; TRBD1 agrees at 11 bases. CDR1 and CDR2 from the germline V gene are SEHNR and FQNEAQ (reference sequence). V gave up 10 bases and J gave up 6 bases; unmatched junction bases: 11. The CDR3 covers 15 residues. In DNA form, the CDR3 reads TGTGCCAACGGAGACCGGGACAGGGGGGCCAATGAGCAGTTCTTC. This gives the protein CANGDRDRGANEQFF.

The rearrangement joins TRBV6-7 to TRBJ2-1, with TRBD2 identical over 14 bases. TRBV6-7 is recorded as an ORF, its role being uncertain. The CDR3 spans 20 residues. The V gene end was trimmed by 0 bases and the J gene end by 0 bases; junction bases not matched to a gene: 7. The CDR3 nucleotides read TGTGCCAGCAGTTACTCTGGGGGACTAGCGGGAGACCCCTCCTACAATGAGCAGTTCTTC. Translation gives CASSYSGGLAGDPSYNEQFF.

CDR3 loop: CASRSQDNTEAFF. The CDR3 nucleotides are TGTGCCAGCAGGTCACAGGACAACACTGAAGCTTTCTTT. The J gene is TRBJ1-1, the V gene TRBV12-3 or TRBV12-4, with D maybe TRBD1 (5 bases). This CDR3 is built from 13 residues. Trimming left V 6 bases short and J 2 bases short, with 10 bases between.

The chain couples TRBV19 to TRBJ2-6; D perhaps matches TRBD2 (5 bases). Germline lookup yields CDR1 LNHDA and CDR2 SQIVND (reference sequence). Deletions cut 3 bases from V and 4 bases from J, with 19 bases between. The CDR3 totals 18 residues. This chain's CDR3 is CASSISPAEGRGANVLTF. The CDR3 region has the DNA TGTGCCAGTAGTATTTCTCCCGCAGAGGGCAGAGGGGCCAACGTCCTGACTTTC.

The chain joins TRBV5-4 to TRBJ2-7; 7 nucleotides match TRBD2. The CDR3 has 17 residues. Germline-derived CDR1 and CDR2 are SGHNT and YYREEE (reference sequence). V lost 2 bases and J lost 0; bases outside the gene matches: 11. The CDR3 region has the DNA TGTGCCAGCAGCTTTGGGAGGGGCGGGACCGGCTCCTACGAGCAGTACTTC. Amino acids: CASSFGRGGTGSYEQYF.